This T cell receptor beta chain was recovered during a study of cytomegalovirus exposure and HLA in healthy donors. About the study: HLA-typed donors were the source of 86 million or so unique TCRs held in an early data release.

Study conclusions and caveats: A prior analysis recorded that most TCR beta V segments were productive about 87% or about 30% of the time. Associated with cytomegalovirus, according to the listing, were around 160 TCR beta chains. Reports indicate that TCR beta sequences accurately predicted the HLA-A and HLA-B alleles of most subjects.

The PCR made use of 60 Vbeta and 13 Jbeta primers. Here immunoSEQ multiplex PCR was the method, and the copy in TCRdb shows in-frame clones only, minus some. The repertoire consists of about 90,000 clones, with 85% to 90% occurring once and the leading ten covering approximately 2.3%. With regard to this clone: The antigen is unknown.

V gave up 5 bases and J gave up 1 base, with 11 bases separating them. This CDR3 spans 14 amino acids. Germline CDR1 reads MNHEY; CDR2 reads SMNVEV (reference sequence). Sequencing was carried out using PBMCs. The TCR sequence derives from a man between 18 and 35 years old in good health and CMV-seronegative. The V gene is TRBV27, the J gene TRBJ1-1; D not certain. CDR3 region: CASSPLRGNTEAFF. In nucleotides, the CDR3 is TGTGCCAGCAGTCCACTGCGGGGGAACACTGAAGCTTTCTTT.